Shown below are 24 T cell receptor beta chains from a single sample sequenced in a study of cytomegalovirus exposure and HLA in healthy donors. Researchers ran the PCR with 60 Vbeta and 13 Jbeta primers. TCRdb's copy holds only in-frame clones and misses some; the assay was immunoSEQ multiplex PCR. The specimen's table records around 46,000 clones. The sequenced sample was PBMCs. The receptors here all came from a woman aged 40-49 years in good health and CMV-seronegative.

The chain combines TRBV19 with TRBJ2-7; D might be TRBD2 (5 bases). Trimming shortened V by 4 bases and J by 4 bases, and 11 bases separated the two germline ends. This CDR3 spans 13 amino acids. Germline CDR1 reads LNHDA; CDR2 reads SQIVND (reference sequence). The CDR3 protein is CASSNSGIYEQYF. The CDR3 DNA follows: TGTGCCAGTAGTAACTCGGGGATATACGAGCAGTACTTC.

The rearrangement links TRBV6-5 to TRBJ1-2; TRBD1 agrees at 7 bases. CDR3 length equals 15 residues. The J segment lost 5 bases and the V segment lost 7 bases, leaving 13 bases of the junction unmatched. The V gene's germline CDR1 is MNHEY and CDR2 SVGAGI. This chain's CDR3 is CASTRSRQGNYGYTF. DNA for the CDR3: TGTGCCAGCACCAGATCTCGACAGGGAAATTATGGCTACACCTTC.

The genes are TRBV19 and TRBJ1-2; D is ambiguous. V was clipped by 9 bases and J by 3 bases, with 14 bases between them. The CDR3 is made up of 13 amino acids. The germline gives CDR1 LNHDA, CDR2 SQIVND (reference sequence). CDR3 DNA: TGTGCCAGCTACCGGGAGTTGGACTATGGCTACACCTTC. This codes for CASYRELDYGYTF. The full variable domain, with the rest looked up from reference TRBV19 and TRBJ1-2, is DGGITQSPKYLFRKEGQNVTLSCEQNLNHDAMYWYRQDPGQGLRLIYYSQIVNDFQKGDIAEGYSVSREKKESFPLTVTSAQKNPTAFYLCASYRELDYGYTFGSGTRLTVV.

The V call is TRBV6-1, the J call TRBJ1-2; 7 bases are shared with TRBD1. The CDR3 length is 13 residues. The trim removed 6 bases at V and 4 bases at J, leaving 5 bases unmatched. Germline loops: CDR1 MNHNS, CDR2 SASEGT. This chain's CDR3 is CASRTGQLYGYTF. The CDR3 coding sequence is TGTGCCAGCAGGACGGGACAGCTCTATGGCTACACCTTC.

DNA for the CDR3: TGTGCCAGCAGCTTTGTGGGAGAGGGTGAGCAGTTCTTC. This gives the protein CASSFVGEGEQFF. J is TRBJ2-1 and V is TRBV7-9; the D gene is possibly TRBD2 (5 bases). In germline, CDR1 is SEHNR, CDR2 FQNEAQ (reference sequence). The CDR3 has 13 residues. V lost 3 bases and J 9 bases, leaving 12 bases between the germline ends.

The genes are TRBV27 and TRBJ1-2, with 8 bases matching TRBD1. The CDR3 extends over 16 amino acids. V shed 5 bases, J shed 7 bases, and the junction held 15 bases outside the gene matches. CDR1 is MNHEY and CDR2 is SMNVEV in the germline V gene (reference sequence). CDR3 sequence (DNA): TGTGCCAGCAGTCCCCGGACAGGGATCCTATGGGTTGGCTACACCTTC. Protein sequence: CASSPRTGILWVGYTF.

The V call is TRBV25-1, the J call TRBJ2-7; 7 bases match TRBD1. The CDR3 consists of 15 residues. CDR1 is MGHDK, CDR2 SYGVNS, per germline. The V and J ends lost 5 bases and 2 bases, in that order; junction bases with no gene match: 9. For the CDR3, the DNA is TGTGCCAGCAGTCGCCAGGGGGAGAATGCCTACGAGCAGTACTTC. Translation gives CASSRQGENAYEQYF.

V and J are TRBV28 and TRBJ2-3; tentative D call: TRBD2 (5 bases). The CDR3 covers 17 residues. Trimming cost V 0 bases and J 0 bases, with 13 bases left between them. Germline V CDR1 and CDR2: MDHEN, SYDVKM. The CDR3 loop reads CASSLWDGRGSTDTQYF. CDR3 DNA sequence: TGTGCCAGCAGTTTATGGGATGGTCGGGGTAGCACAGATACGCAGTATTTT.

The chain joins TRBV18 to TRBJ2-7, with D perhaps TRBD2 (6 bases). V shed 2 bases and J shed 4 bases, with 18 bases lying between them. The germline gives CDR1 KGHSH, CDR2 LQKENI. CDR3 length equals 16 residues. CDR3 protein: CASSPVGGVEPYEQYF. The CDR3 DNA reads as TGTGCCAGCTCACCAGTTGGCGGGGTCGAACCTTACGAGCAGTACTTC.

This clone is classed as medium-sized by frequency. The V and J genes are TRBV19 and TRBJ2-4, with 7 bases lining up with TRBD1. The ends lost 5 bases at V and 0 bases at J; junction bases unmatched: 7. The CDR3 covers 16 residues. In germline, CDR1 is LNHDA, CDR2 SQIVND (reference sequence). The DNA of the CDR3 is TGTGCCAGTAGTCGGACAGGAGAACTAGCCAAAAACATTCAGTACTTC. Protein: CASSRTGELAKNIQYF.

The J gene is TRBJ2-2, the V gene TRBV5-1; possibly TRBD1 for D (5 bases). Germline V gene lookup returns CDR1 SGHRS and CDR2 YFSETQ. V dropped 0 bases and J dropped 3 bases, with 9 bases sitting between them. This CDR3 is 15 amino acids long. The CDR3 sequence is CASSLDRLYTGELFF. In nucleotides, the CDR3 is TGCGCCAGCAGCTTGGACAGGCTTTACACCGGGGAGCTGTTTTTT.

This chain joins TRBV7-9 and TRBJ1-4; no clear D gene. The CDR3 consists of 16 residues. Germline V gives CDR1 SEHNR, CDR2 FQNEAQ (reference sequence). V gave up 5 bases and J gave up 0 bases, with 13 bases separating them. CDR3 sequence: CASSPFHGATNEKLFF. CDR3 in DNA: TGTGCCAGCAGCCCGTTTCACGGGGCAACTAATGAAAAACTGTTTTTT.

This sequence joins TRBV18 and TRBJ1-1; TRBD1 is a possible D gene (5 bases). This CDR3 spans 16 amino acids. From germline, CDR1 is KGHSH and CDR2 LQKENI. V was shortened by 3 bases and J by 0 bases, with 14 bases between the two germline ends. The CDR3, as DNA: TGTGCCAGCTCACCTTTAGCTGGGGCCCTGAACACTGAAGCTTTCTTT. Residues: CASSPLAGALNTEAFF.

V usage is TRBV29-1 and J usage is TRBJ2-1; TRBD1 is a possible D gene (7 bases). V lost 5 bases to trimming and J lost 4 bases, with 15 bases between them. The CDR3 consists of 14 residues. Germline lookup yields CDR1 SQVTM and CDR2 ANQGSEA. This CDR3 is CSVQGGGSYNEQFF. CDR3 DNA: TGCAGCGTTCAGGGGGGTGGGTCGTACAATGAGCAGTTCTTC.

The rearrangement links TRBV28 to TRBJ1-1, with TRBD1 as a possible D gene (5 bases). Germline V gene data show CDR1 as MDHEN and CDR2 as SYDVKM. Trimming removed 4 bases at V and 7 bases at J, with 16 bases between. CDR3 length equals 14 residues. The CDR3 DNA follows: TGTGCCAGCAGTTCGGTCGGGGGACTTCTTGAAGCTTTCTTT. Translation: CASSSVGGLLEAFF. The full variable domain, completed using reference TRBV28 and TRBJ1-1, is DVKVTQSSRYLVKRTGEKVFLECVQDMDHENMFWYRQDPGLGLRLIYFSYDVKMKEKGDIPEGYSVSREKKERFSLILESASTNQTSMYLCASSSVGGLLEAFFGQGTRLTVV.

V is TRBV4-1 and J is TRBJ1-4; 8 bases map to TRBD1. Trimming cost V 4 bases and J 8 bases; bases outside gene matches: 6. The CDR3 is 14 amino acids. Looked up from germline, CDR1 is MGHRA and CDR2 is YSYEKL. The DNA for the CDR3 is TGCGCCAGCAGCCGCTGGACAGGGACAGAAAAACTGTTTTTT. Protein product: CASSRWTGTEKLFF.

The chain carries TRBV28 and TRBJ2-2; TRBD1 might be the D (5 bases). V was trimmed by 8 bases and J by 0 bases, leaving 10 bases between them. The CDR3 covers 14 residues. Germline V lookup: CDR1 MDHEN, CDR2 SYDVKM. In nucleotides, the CDR3 is TGTGCCAGCTGGCGGACACCGAACACCGGGGAGCTGTTTTTT. Translation: CASWRTPNTGELFF. The entire variable domain, with the rest obtained from reference TRBV28 and TRBJ2-2, is as follows: DVKVTQSSRYLVKRTGEKVFLECVQDMDHENMFWYRQDPGLGLRLIYFSYDVKMKEKGDIPEGYSVSREKKERFSLILESASTNQTSMYLCASWRTPNTGELFFGEGSRLTVL.

The chain combines TRBV5-1 with TRBJ1-1; weak D call: TRBD1 (5 bases). The CDR3 has 13 residues. Trimming took off 2 bases at V and 1 base at J, with 6 bases between the two ends. Germline values: CDR1 SGHRS, CDR2 YFSETQ. The CDR3 bases are TGCGCCAGCAGCTTTACAGGGAACACTGAAGCTTTCTTT. Translating gives CASSFTGNTEAFF.

V gene TRBV5-1 combines with J gene TRBJ2-5, with 9 bases lining up with TRBD2. The J segment lost 5 bases and the V segment lost 4 bases, leaving 12 bases of the junction unmatched. Germline assignment: CDR1 SGHRS and CDR2 YFSETQ. The CDR3 sequence is 16 residues long. The DNA for the CDR3 is TGCGCCAGCAGCCCGCTGACTAGCGGAGGGTGGGAGACCCAGTACTTC. Protein sequence: CASSPLTSGGWETQYF.

The chain has TRBV18 and TRBJ2-3; 9 bases line up with TRBD2. Trimming removed 4 bases from V and 1 base from J; junction bases left unmatched: 6. The CDR3 covers 16 residues. Germline V gives CDR1 KGHSH, CDR2 LQKENI. In DNA form, the CDR3 reads TGTGCCAGCTCACTAGCGGGAGTTTCGGGCACAGATACGCAGTATTTT. Protein: CASSLAGVSGTDTQYF.

The rearrangement links TRBV28 to TRBJ2-1, with 9 bases fitting TRBD2. The CDR3 is 15 residues long. Trimming at V came to 0 bases and at J to 8 bases, leaving 5 bases not matched to a gene. Germline values: CDR1 MDHEN, CDR2 SYDVKM. CDR3 nucleotide sequence: TGTGCCAGCAGTTTATGGGGGACTAGCAGCGATGAGCAGTTCTTC. Its translation is CASSLWGTSSDEQFF. Using reference TRBV28 and TRBJ2-1 for the parts outside the CDR3, the full variable domain is DVKVTQSSRYLVKRTGEKVFLECVQDMDHENMFWYRQDPGLGLRLIYFSYDVKMKEKGDIPEGYSVSREKKERFSLILESASTNQTSMYLCASSLWGTSSDEQFFGPGTRLTVL.

V usage is TRBV4-3 and J usage is TRBJ1-2; D possibly corresponds to TRBD1 (5 bases). CDR3 length: 13 residues. V was pared by 4 bases and J by 7 bases, with 13 bases between. From germline, CDR1 is LGHNA and CDR2 YSLEER. As DNA, the CDR3 is TGCGCCAGCAGCCTCACAACGGGGGGTGGCTACACCTTC. Protein sequence: CASSLTTGGGYTF.

This rearrangement joins TRBV5-1 to TRBJ2-3; 9 bases are a match to TRBD2. This CDR3 is built from 15 residues. CDR1 is SGHRS, CDR2 YFSETQ, per germline. The V and J ends lost 4 bases and 2 bases, in that order; junction bases with no gene match: 5. CDR3 amino acids: CASSPGLAVTDTQYF. The CDR3 DNA reads TGCGCCAGCAGCCCGGGACTAGCCGTCACAGATACGCAGTATTTT.

This sequence joins TRBV4-2 and TRBJ1-2; 9 positions match TRBD1. CDR1 and CDR2 (germline): LGHNA, YNFKEQ. V was pared by 4 bases and J by 3 bases, with 6 bases of the junction left unmatched. The CDR3 runs to 15 residues. CDR3: CASSPKRQGDYGYTF. The DNA for the CDR3 is TGTGCCAGCAGCCCCAAGCGACAGGGGGACTATGGCTACACCTTC.